The 2 T cell receptor beta chains presented below share a single source sample, sequenced in a study of long-term antiretroviral therapy in people with HIV. Running of the v3.0 immunoSEQ assay took place at survey level. Sequencing used immunoSEQ multiplex PCR; TCRdb keeps in-frame clones, though not all of them. The table lists about 20,000 clones, more than 70% of them singletons. Sequenced material: unsorted PBMCs, taken roughly 2.3 years after starting antiretroviral therapy. These receptors originate from a middle-aged man with HIV.

The chain links TRBV27 to TRBJ1-2, with no clear D. This CDR3 has 12 amino acids. Germline V gene sequence: CDR1 MNHEY, CDR2 SMNVEV (reference sequence). V lost 4 bases and J 6 bases, leaving 9 bases between the germline ends. CDR3 residues: CASSSGLDGYTF. The CDR3 coding sequence is TGTGCCAGCAGTTCGGGCCTCGATGGCTACACCTTC.

This rearrangement joins TRBV7-2 to TRBJ2-1; 11 nucleotides align to TRBD2. The CDR3 contains 16 residues. V lost 3 bases to trimming and J lost 1 base; unmatched junction nucleotides: 2. CDR1 is SGHTA and CDR2 is FQGNSA in the germline V gene. The CDR3 DNA reads TGTGCCAGCAGCTTTAGCGGGGGGGGATCCTACAATGAGCAGTTCTTC. Protein: CASSFSGGGSYNEQFF.